This record covers a single T cell receptor (beta chain). Its antigen is unidentified. The data stem from a study of vaccination and CD4 T cells after COVID-19. Study information: Either the Pfizer-BioNTech BNT162b2 or Moderna mRNA-1273 vaccine was given as two doses. Cellular stimulation was performed using overlapping spike peptides derived from SARS-CoV-2, HCoV-NL63, HCoV-OC43 and HCoV-229E.

The V and J ends lost 4 bases and 2 bases respectively, with 13 bases between them. Per the germline V gene, CDR1 is SGHNT and CDR2 is YYREEE (reference sequence). The CDR3 consists of 14 residues. Sample treatment: roughly ten-day PBMC culture with coronavirus spike peptide pools or control peptides (ViraFEST assay). From the unexposed donor, CD4+ T cells were collected ahead of the COVID-19 pandemic (2011-2018). A half-volume replacement of the medium with fresh IL-2 medium was performed on days 3 and 7. Culture proceeded for approximately nine days, and CD4+ T cells were then isolated by negative selection. Cultured CD4+ T cell DNA was sequenced using the Oncomine TCR Beta short-read assay. From CD4+ T cells that had been cultured, genomic DNA was extracted. TCRdb re-called the PCR reads with MiXCR, one entry per CDR3 protein. The sample lists 9,900 or so distinct CDR3 sequences, about 32% occurring once.

V usage is TRBV5-4 and J usage is TRBJ2-7; possible D gene TRBD2, 6 bases. The receptor's source is a human donor in good health. The source material was CD4+ T cells from blood, cultured in vitro. The CDR3 here is CASSLAGNTYEQYF. CDR3 nucleotides: TGTGCCAGCAGCCTTGCGGGGAATACCTACGAGCAGTACTTC. Full variable domain (missing parts from reference TRBV5-4 and TRBJ2-7): ETGVTQSPTHLIKTRGQQVTLRCSSQSGHNTVSWYQQALGQGPQFIFQYYREEENGRGNFPPRFSGLQFPNYSSELNVNALELDDSALYLCASSLAGNTYEQYFGPGTRLTVT.